One and the same sample provided the 5 T cell receptor beta chains below, sequenced in a study of Graves' ophthalmopathy and Graves' hyperthyroidism. RNA transcripts served as template for amplifying TCR beta CDR3 sequences. HTBI primers were employed in first-round RT-PCR, then a second-round multiplex PCR followed. TCRdb analysed the multiplex PCR reads with MiXCR anew, one entry per CDR3 protein. Of a few hundred thousand distinct CDR3 sequences listed, about two fifths are singletons. Specimen: peripheral blood or thyroid tissue (not recorded which). The receptors originated from an adult man with Graves' hyperthyroidism.

The chain is built from TRBV29-1 and TRBJ1-2; D is uncertain. V shed 4 bases and J shed 6 bases, with 12 bases lying between them. The germline V gene has CDR1 SQVTM and CDR2 ANQGSEA. The CDR3 is made up of 12 amino acids. CDR3 sequence: CSVAGGHNGYTF. The CDR3 DNA sequence: TGCAGCGTTGCGGGAGGGCACAATGGCTACACCTTC. The whole variable domain, filled in from reference TRBV29-1 and TRBJ1-2, reads SAVISQKPSRDICQRGTSLTIQCQVDSQVTMMFWYRQQPGQSLTLIATANQGSEATYESGFVIDKFPISRPNLTFSTLTVSNMSPEDSSIYLCSVAGGHNGYTFGSGTRLTVV.

To note about this clonotype: Since a much larger clone is just one base distant, this may be a read error. The CDR3 carries no conserved terminal phenylalanine or tryptophan, so it likely arises from a read error. The J gene is TRBJ1-5, the V gene TRBV12-3 or TRBV12-4, with D unclear. The CDR3 totals 16 residues. V lost 3 bases and J 11 bases, leaving 23 bases between the germline ends. The DNA for the CDR3 is TGTGCCAGCAGTTTTTCCGGGCCGCCTTCCCTGGGAGCCCAGCATCTT. Translation gives CASSFSGPPSLGAQHL.

J is TRBJ2-6 and V is TRBV29-1, with 9 bases lining up with TRBD1. The germline gives CDR1 SQVTM, CDR2 ANQGSEA. The CDR3 contains 16 residues. V gave up 4 bases and J gave up 0 bases; unmatched junction bases: 4. As DNA, the CDR3 is TGCAGCGTTGTTTCGGGACAGGGCTCTGGGGCCAACGTCCTGACTTTC. Translation gives CSVVSGQGSGANVLTF.

This clonotype has ten or more counts. The chain combines TRBV5-5 with TRBJ2-7; 7 bases are shared with TRBD2. J was trimmed by 7 bases and V by 0 bases; bases with no gene match: 10. The CDR3 extends over 15 amino acids. Germline CDR1 SGHKS, CDR2 YYEKEE (reference sequence). The CDR3 protein is CASSLAGGLSGEQYF. CDR3 nucleotides: TGTGCCAGCAGCTTGGCGGGGGGACTGTCTGGAGAGCAGTACTTC.

J is TRBJ2-7 and V is TRBV5-1, with 14 bases identical to TRBD2. This CDR3 is built from 17 residues. V dropped 0 bases and J dropped 5; count of bases not matched to a gene: 7. Germline V gene lookup returns CDR1 SGHRS and CDR2 YFSETQ. The CDR3 DNA reads as TGCGCCAGCAGCTTGGGACTAGCGGGGGGGCAGTCCAACGAGCAGTACTTC. Amino acid sequence: CASSLGLAGGQSNEQYF. The entire variable domain, with the rest obtained from reference TRBV5-1 and TRBJ2-7, is as follows: KAGVTQTPRYLIKTRGQQVTLSCSPISGHRSVSWYQQTPGQGLQFLFEYFSETQRNKGNFPGRFSGRQFSNSRSEMNVSTLELGDSALYLCASSLGLAGGQSNEQYFGPGTRLTVT.